The source of this T cell receptor (beta chain) is a study of T cell responses to AZD1222 COVID-19 vaccine. Assay: immunoSEQ multiplex PCR; the TCRdb copy retains only in-frame clones and omits some. The sample consists of 150,000 to 200,000 clones, 80% to 95% of them appearing once. CDR1 and CDR2 from the germline V gene are LGHDT and YNNKEL (reference sequence). The CDR3 runs 12 residues. V dropped 6 bases and J dropped 8; count of bases not matched to a gene: 4. Details on this clone: The antigen remains undetermined.

Regarding the study as a whole: Only 5 or 6 people who got AZD1222 tested seropositive at baseline. With two AZD1222 doses given, Spike-specific TCR breadth and depth both rose. It should be noted that donors were predominantly white British and more often female, and clonal diversity was possibly underestimated.

The analysis combined second doses at about 4 or about 12 weeks. The gene calls are TRBV3-1 (or the pseudogene TRBV3-2) and TRBJ1-2; 9 bases line up with TRBD1. The source of this sequence is an adult who received the AZD1222 COVID-19 vaccine. The sequenced sample was peripheral blood, obtained 28 days after the second AZD1222 dose. DNA for the CDR3: TGTGCCAGCAGTGACAGGGGGGACGGCTACACCTTC. The encoded protein is CASSDRGDGYTF.